The source of this TCR beta chain is a study of control samples from healthy donors and cancer patients. Data came from immunoSEQ multiplex PCR; TCRdb stores just in-frame clones and leaves some out. Of about 130,000 clones in the sample, about 88% are singletons; the top ten hold about 3.2%. J lost 0 bases, V lost 8 bases, and 5 bases had no gene match. The germline CDR1 and CDR2 sequences are ENHRY and SYGVKD. This CDR3 has 14 residues. Sequencing was carried out using blood. This receptor was obtained from a man aged 45-65 years in good health. The V gene is TRBV10-3, the J gene TRBJ2-3; 7 positions agree with TRBD2. In nucleotides, the CDR3 is TGTGCCATCGGGTTGCGGGGGAGCACAGATACGCAGTATTTT. It encodes CAIGLRGSTDTQYF.